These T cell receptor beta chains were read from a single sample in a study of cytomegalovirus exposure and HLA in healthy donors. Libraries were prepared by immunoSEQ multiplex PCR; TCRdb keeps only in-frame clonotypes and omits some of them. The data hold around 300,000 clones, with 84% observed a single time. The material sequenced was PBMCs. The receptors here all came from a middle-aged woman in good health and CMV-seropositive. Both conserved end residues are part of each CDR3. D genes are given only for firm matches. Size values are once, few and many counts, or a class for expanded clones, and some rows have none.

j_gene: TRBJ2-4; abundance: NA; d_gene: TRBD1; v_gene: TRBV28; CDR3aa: CASSSRDRGSF; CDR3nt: TGTGCCAGCAGTTCCCGGGACAGGGGCTCCTTC
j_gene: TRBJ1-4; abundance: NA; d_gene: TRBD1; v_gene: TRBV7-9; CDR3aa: CASSLEGTGGEKLFF; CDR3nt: TGTGCCAGCAGCTTAGAAGGGACAGGGGGTGAAAAACTGTTTTTT
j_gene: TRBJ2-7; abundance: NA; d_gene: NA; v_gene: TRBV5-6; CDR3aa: CASSLVGGPSYEQYF; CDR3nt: TGTGCCAGCAGCTTGGTCGGGGGGCCCTCCTACGAGCAGTACTTC
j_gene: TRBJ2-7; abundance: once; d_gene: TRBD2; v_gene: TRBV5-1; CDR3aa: CASSQGTSGLYEQYF; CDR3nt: TGCGCCAGCAGCCAGGGGACTAGCGGGTTATACGAGCAGTACTTC
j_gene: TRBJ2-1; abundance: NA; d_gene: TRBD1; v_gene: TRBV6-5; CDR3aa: CASRGTGAYNEQFF; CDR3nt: TGTGCCAGCAGGGGGACAGGGGCCTACAATGAGCAGTTCTTC
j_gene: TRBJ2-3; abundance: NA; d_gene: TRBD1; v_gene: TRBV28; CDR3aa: CASSLSLGDRSTDTQYF; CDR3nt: TGTGCCAGCAGTTTATCTCTTGGGGACAGGAGCACAGATACGCAGTATTTT
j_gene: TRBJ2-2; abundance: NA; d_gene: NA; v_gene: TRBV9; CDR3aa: CASSVLRGSGELFF; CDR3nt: TGTGCCAGCAGCGTATTAAGGGGCTCCGGGGAGCTGTTTTTT
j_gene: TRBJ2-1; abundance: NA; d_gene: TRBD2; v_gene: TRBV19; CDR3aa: CASSRGLAHYNEQFF; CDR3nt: TGTGCCAGTAGTAGAGGACTAGCACATTACAATGAGCAGTTCTTC
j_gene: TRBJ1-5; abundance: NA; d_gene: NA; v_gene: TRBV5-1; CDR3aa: CASSPGGNNQPQHF; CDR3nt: TGCGCCAGCAGCCCCGGGGGAAATAATCAGCCCCAGCATTTT
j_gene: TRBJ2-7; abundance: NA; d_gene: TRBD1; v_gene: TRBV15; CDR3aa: CATSRAGQGRYEQYF; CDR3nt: TGTGCCACCAGCAGAGCGGGACAGGGACGATACGAGCAGTACTTC
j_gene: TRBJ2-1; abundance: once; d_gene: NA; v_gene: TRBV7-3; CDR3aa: CASSIFGLAGDEQFF; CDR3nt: TGTGCCAGCAGTATTTTCGGTTTAGCTGGCGATGAGCAGTTCTTC
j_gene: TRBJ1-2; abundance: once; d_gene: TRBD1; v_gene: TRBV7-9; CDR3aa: CSSSSASDRVVGGYTF; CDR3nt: TGTTCCAGCAGCTCTGCGTCAGACAGGGTCGTGGGTGGCTACACCTTC
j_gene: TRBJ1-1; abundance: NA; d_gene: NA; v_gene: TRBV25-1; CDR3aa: CASSEFRGAKNTEAFF; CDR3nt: TGTGCCAGCAGTGAATTTCGGGGGGCGAAAAACACTGAAGCTTTCTTT
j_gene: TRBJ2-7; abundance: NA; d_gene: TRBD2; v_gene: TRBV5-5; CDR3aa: CASRLAGGYEQYF; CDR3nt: TGTGCCAGCAGACTAGCGGGAGGTTACGAGCAGTACTTC
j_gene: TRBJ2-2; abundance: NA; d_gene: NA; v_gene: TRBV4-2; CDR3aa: CASSQAGGPNTGELFF; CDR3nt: TGTGCCAGCAGCCAAGCCGGCGGGCCGAACACCGGGGAGCTGTTTTTT
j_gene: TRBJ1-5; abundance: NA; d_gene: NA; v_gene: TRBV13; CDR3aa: CASSNYREKDQPQHF; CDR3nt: TGTGCCAGCAGCAATTACAGGGAGAAAGATCAGCCCCAGCATTTT
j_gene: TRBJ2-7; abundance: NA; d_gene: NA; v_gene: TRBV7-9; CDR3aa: CASSLGEFYEQYF; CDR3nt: TGTGCCAGCAGCTTAGGAGAGTTCTACGAGCAGTACTTC
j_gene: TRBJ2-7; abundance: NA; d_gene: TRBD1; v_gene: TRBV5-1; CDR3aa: CASSPDRAVEQYF; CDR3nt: TGCGCCAGCAGTCCGGACAGGGCGGTCGAGCAGTACTTC
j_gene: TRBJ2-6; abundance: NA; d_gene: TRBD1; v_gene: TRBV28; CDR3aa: CASSLLGTAGANVLTF; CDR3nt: TGTGCCAGCAGTTTATTGGGGACAGCTGGGGCCAACGTCCTGACTTTC
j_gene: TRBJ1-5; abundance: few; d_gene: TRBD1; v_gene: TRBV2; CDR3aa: CASSEQGQGIQPQHF; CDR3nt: TGTGCCAGCAGTGAACAGGGACAGGGGATTCAGCCCCAGCATTTT
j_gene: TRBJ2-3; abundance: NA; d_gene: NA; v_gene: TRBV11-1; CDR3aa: CASSKQPSTDTQYF; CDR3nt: TGTGCCAGCAGCAAACAACCTTCCACAGATACGCAGTATTTT
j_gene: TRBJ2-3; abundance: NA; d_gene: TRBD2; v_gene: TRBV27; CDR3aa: CASSLSHPGRGTQYF; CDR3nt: TGTGCCAGCAGTTTATCGCACCCGGGGCGGGGGACGCAGTATTTT
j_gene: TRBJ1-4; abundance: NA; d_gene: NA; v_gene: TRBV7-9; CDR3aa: CASSVRSGVNEKLFF; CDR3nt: TGTGCCAGCAGCGTCAGGTCGGGGGTTAATGAAAAACTGTTTTTT
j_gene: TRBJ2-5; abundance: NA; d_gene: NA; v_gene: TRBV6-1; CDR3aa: CASSGNSLKETQYF; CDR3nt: TGTGCCAGCAGTGGTAACAGTCTTAAAGAGACCCAGTACTTC
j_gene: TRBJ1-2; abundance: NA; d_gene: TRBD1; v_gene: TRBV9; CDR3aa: CASSPRQGAEVNYGYTF; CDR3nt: TGTGCCAGCAGCCCCAGACAGGGGGCGGAGGTTAACTATGGCTACACCTTC
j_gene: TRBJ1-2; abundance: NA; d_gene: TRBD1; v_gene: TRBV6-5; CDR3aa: CASSSDRTQYGYTF; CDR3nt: TGTGCCAGCAGCTCGGACAGGACTCAGTATGGCTACACCTTC
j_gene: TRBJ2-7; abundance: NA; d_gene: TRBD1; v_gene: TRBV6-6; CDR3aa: CASTLGQGPYEQYF; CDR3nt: TGTGCCAGCACCCTCGGACAGGGACCCTACGAGCAGTACTTC
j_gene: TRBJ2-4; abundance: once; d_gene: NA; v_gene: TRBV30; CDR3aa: CAWSKDSWAKNIQYF; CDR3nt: TGTGCCTGGAGCAAGGACAGTTGGGCCAAAAACATTCAGTACTTC
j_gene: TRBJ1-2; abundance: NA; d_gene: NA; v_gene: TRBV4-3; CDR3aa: CASSQDLDSLARGYTF; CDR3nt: TGCGCCAGCAGCCAAGATCTCGACAGCCTGGCGCGGGGCTACACCTTC
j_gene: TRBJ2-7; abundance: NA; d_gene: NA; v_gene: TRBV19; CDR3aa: CASSIFSGPYEQYF; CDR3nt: TGTGCCAGTAGTATATTCAGCGGCCCCTACGAGCAGTACTTC
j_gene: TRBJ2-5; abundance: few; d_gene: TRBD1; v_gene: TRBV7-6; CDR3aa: CASSLGTGQETQYF; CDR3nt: TGTGCCAGCAGCTTAGGGACAGGCCAAGAGACCCAGTACTTC
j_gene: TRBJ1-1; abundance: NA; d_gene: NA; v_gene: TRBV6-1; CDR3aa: CASSEHEVFRLLAEAFF; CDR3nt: TGTGCCAGCAGCGAACACGAAGTCTTCCGTTTACTCGCTGAAGCTTTCTTT
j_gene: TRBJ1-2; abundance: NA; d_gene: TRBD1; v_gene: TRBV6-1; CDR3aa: CASSDTYRDSRHTF; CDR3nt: TGTGCCAGCAGTGATACATATCGGGACAGCCGCCACACCTTC
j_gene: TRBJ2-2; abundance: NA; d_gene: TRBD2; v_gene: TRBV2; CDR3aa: CASSDFGTSGEGGELFF; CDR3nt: TGTGCCAGCAGTGACTTTGGGACTAGCGGGGAGGGCGGGGAGCTGTTTTTT
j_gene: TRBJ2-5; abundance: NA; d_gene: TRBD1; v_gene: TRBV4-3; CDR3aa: CASSQEETGFSETQYF; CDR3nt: TGCGCCAGCAGCCAAGAGGAGACAGGGTTCTCAGAGACCCAGTACTTC
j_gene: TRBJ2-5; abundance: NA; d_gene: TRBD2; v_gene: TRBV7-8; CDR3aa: CASSLAPSGSETQYF; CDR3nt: TGTGCCAGCAGCTTAGCCCCTAGCGGGAGTGAGACCCAGTACTTC
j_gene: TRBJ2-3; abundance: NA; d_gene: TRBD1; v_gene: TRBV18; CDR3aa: CASSPRTGGTDTQYF; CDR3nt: TGTGCCAGCTCACCACGAACAGGGGGCACAGATACGCAGTATTTT
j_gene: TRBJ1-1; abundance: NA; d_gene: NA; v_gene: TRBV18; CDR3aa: CASSIASSDTEAFF; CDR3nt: TGTGCCAGCTCAATTGCCAGTTCAGACACTGAAGCTTTCTTT
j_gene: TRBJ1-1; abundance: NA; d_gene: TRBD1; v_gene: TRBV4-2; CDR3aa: CASSRGTDGAFF; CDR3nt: TGTGCCAGCAGCCGAGGGACAGACGGAGCTTTCTTT
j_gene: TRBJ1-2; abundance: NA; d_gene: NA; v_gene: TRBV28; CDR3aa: CASSPGQRYGYTF; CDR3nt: TGTGCCAGCAGCCCAGGACAGCGTTATGGCTACACCTTC
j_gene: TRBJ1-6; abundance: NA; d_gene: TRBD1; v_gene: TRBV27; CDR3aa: CASSRTGQYHSPLHF; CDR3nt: TGTGCCAGCAGTCGGACAGGTCAGTATCATTCACCCCTCCACTTT
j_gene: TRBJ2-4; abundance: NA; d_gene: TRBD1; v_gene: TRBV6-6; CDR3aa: CASSVTGGVNIQYF; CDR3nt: TGTGCCAGCAGTGTCACAGGGGGTGTAAACATTCAGTACTTC
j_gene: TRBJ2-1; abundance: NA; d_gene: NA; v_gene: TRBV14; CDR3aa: CASSQDAGVQFF; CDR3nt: TGTGCCAGCAGCCAAGATGCAGGGGTCCAGTTCTTC
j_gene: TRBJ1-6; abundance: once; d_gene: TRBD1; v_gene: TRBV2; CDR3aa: CASSGNRGENSPLHF; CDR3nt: TGTGCCAGCAGTGGTAACAGGGGGGAGAATTCACCCCTCCACTTT
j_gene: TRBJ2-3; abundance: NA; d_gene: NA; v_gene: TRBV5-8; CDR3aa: CASSLFGPGGGADTQYF; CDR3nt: TGTGCCAGCAGCTTGTTCGGTCCAGGAGGGGGCGCAGATACGCAGTATTTT